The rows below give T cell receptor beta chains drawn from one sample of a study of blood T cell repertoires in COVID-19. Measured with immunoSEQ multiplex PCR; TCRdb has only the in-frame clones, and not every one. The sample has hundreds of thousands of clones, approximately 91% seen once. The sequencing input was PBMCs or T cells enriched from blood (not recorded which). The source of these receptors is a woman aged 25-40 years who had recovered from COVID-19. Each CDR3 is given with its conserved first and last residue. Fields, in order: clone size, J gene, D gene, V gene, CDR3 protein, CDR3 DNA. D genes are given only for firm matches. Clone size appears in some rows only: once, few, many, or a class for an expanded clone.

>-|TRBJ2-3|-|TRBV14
CASSQPSAVNTQYF
TGTGCCAGCAGCCAACCCTCGGCGGTCAATACGCAGTATTTT
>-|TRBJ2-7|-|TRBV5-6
CASSYESAYEQYF
TGTGCCAGCAGCTACGAATCAGCCTACGAGCAGTACTTC
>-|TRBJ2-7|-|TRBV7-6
CASSATQGYEQYF
TGTGCCAGCAGCGCGACACAGGGCTACGAGCAGTACTTC
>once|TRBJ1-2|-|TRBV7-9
CASSLGAENYGYTF
TGTGCCAGCAGCTTAGGGGCAGAAAACTATGGCTACACCTTC
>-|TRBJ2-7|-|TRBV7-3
CASSFTPTKITGNEQYF
TGTGCCAGCAGCTTTACTCCAACCAAAATAACAGGGAACGAGCAGTACTTC
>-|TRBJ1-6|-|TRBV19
CASTFGGPAGSPLHF
TGTGCCAGCACTTTCGGGGGGCCCGCGGGCTCACCCCTCCACTTT
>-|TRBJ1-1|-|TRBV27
CASSPKSLMNTEAFF
TGTGCCAGCAGTCCCAAAAGTCTAATGAACACTGAAGCTTTCTTT
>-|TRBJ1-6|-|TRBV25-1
CASMGPSPGIDDSPLHF
TGTGCCAGCATGGGCCCCTCCCCCGGGATCGACGATTCACCCCTCCACTTT
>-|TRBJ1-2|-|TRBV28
CASSTEGGPQLLGYTF
TGTGCCAGCAGTACCGAGGGCGGGCCCCAGCTCTTAGGCTACACCTTC
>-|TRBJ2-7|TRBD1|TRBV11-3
CASSPWDRVPRYEQYF
TGTGCCAGCAGCCCCTGGGACAGGGTGCCAAGATACGAGCAGTACTTC
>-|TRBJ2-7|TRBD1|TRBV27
CASSWTGGSYEQYF
TGTGCCAGCAGTTGGACAGGGGGCTCCTACGAGCAGTACTTC
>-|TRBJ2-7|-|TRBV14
CASSQVLRDKQYF
TGTGCCAGCAGCCAAGTTTTACGGGATAAGCAGTACTTC
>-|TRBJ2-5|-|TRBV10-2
CASSELETQYF
TGCGCCAGCAGTGAGCTCGAGACCCAGTACTTC
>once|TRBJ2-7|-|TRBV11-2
CASRLTGSNYEQYF
TGTGCCAGCAGACTCACAGGATCCAACTACGAGCAGTACTTC
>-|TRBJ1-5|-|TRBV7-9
CASSLGGGYQPQHF
TGTGCCAGCAGCTTGGGGGGTGGCTACCAGCCCCAGCATTTT
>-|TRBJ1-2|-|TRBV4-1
CASSPTSGGGYTF
TGCGCCAGCAGCCCGACATCGGGGGGAGGCTACACCTTC
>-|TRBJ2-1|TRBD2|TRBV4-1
CASSQTELAGGANEQFF
TGCGCCAGCAGCCAAACCGAACTAGCGGGAGGAGCCAATGAGCAGTTCTTC
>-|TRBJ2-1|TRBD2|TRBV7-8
CASSSSGPRSYNEQFF
TGTGCCAGCAGCTCTAGCGGCCCTAGGTCCTACAATGAGCAGTTCTTC
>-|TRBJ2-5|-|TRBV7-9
CASSLGALGKETQYF
TGTGCCAGCAGCTTGGGAGCCCTGGGGAAAGAGACCCAGTACTTC
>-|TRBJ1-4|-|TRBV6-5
CASGRAQDEKLFF
TGTGCCAGCGGCAGGGCACAGGATGAAAAACTGTTTTTT
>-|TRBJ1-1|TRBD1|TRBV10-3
CAMRTGMNTEAFF
TGTGCCATGAGGACAGGGATGAACACTGAAGCTTTCTTT
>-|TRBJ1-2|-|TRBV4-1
CASSHGGDGYTF
TGCGCCAGCAGCCACGGAGGAGATGGCTACACCTTC
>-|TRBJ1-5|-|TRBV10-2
CASSDGPGESNQPQHF
TGCGCCAGCAGTGACGGTCCGGGGGAAAGCAATCAGCCCCAGCATTTT
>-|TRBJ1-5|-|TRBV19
CASSIDLGGGSNQPQHF
TGTGCCAGTAGTATAGATCTAGGGGGAGGGAGCAATCAGCCCCAGCATTTT
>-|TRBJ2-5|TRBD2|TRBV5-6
CASSHMAGGRGETQYF
TGTGCCAGCAGCCATATGGCGGGGGGGCGTGGGGAGACCCAGTACTTC
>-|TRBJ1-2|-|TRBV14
CASSHGPTYGYTF
TGTGCCAGCAGCCACGGCCCGACTTATGGCTACACCTTC
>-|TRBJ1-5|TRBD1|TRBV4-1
CASSQGQGNQPQHF
TGCGCCAGCAGCCAAGGACAGGGGAATCAGCCCCAGCATTTT
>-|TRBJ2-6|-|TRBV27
CASRGPRQPFSGANVLTF
TGTGCCAGCAGGGGCCCTCGGCAGCCCTTCTCTGGGGCCAACGTCCTGACTTTC
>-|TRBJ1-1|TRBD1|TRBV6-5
CASGSPVLGQQEAFF
TGTGCCAGCGGGTCCCCCGTTTTGGGACAGCAAGAAGCTTTCTTT
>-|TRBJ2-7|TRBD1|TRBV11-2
CASSPIPGTEATYEQYF
TGTGCCAGCAGTCCGATCCCCGGGACAGAGGCGACCTACGAGCAGTACTTC
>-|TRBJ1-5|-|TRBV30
CAWEQSFNQPQHF
TGTGCCTGGGAACAGAGTTTCAATCAGCCCCAGCATTTT
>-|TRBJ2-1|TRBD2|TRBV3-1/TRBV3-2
CASSSPHSGANNEQFF
TGTGCCAGCAGCTCCCCTCATAGCGGGGCTAACAATGAGCAGTTCTTC
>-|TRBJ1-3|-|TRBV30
CAWNRVKRSSGNTIYF
TGTGCCTGGAATAGAGTAAAAAGGAGTTCTGGAAACACCATATATTTT
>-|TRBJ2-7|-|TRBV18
CASSPEPGYGAPGGEQYF
TGTGCCAGCTCACCAGAGCCGGGGTACGGGGCCCCCGGAGGGGAGCAGTACTTC
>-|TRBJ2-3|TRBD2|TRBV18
CASSPKGGGTDTQYF
TGTGCCAGCTCACCGAAGGGAGGGGGCACAGATACGCAGTATTTT
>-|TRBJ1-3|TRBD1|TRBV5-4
CASSRTGEPGNTIYF
TGTGCCAGCAGCCGTACAGGGGAACCCGGAAACACCATATATTTT
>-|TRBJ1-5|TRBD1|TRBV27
CASSSRQGGQPQHF
TGTGCCAGCAGTTCACGACAGGGGGGACAGCCCCAGCATTTT
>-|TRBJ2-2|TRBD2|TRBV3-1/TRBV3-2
CASSQFTGGNTGELFF
TGTGCCAGCAGCCAGTTTACGGGGGGGAACACCGGGGAGCTGTTTTTT
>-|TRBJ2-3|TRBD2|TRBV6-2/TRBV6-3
CASSYRGREGADTQYF
TGTGCCAGCAGTTACCGGGGACGGGAGGGGGCAGATACGCAGTATTTT
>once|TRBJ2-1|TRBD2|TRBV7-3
CASSIGTSGRKNEQFF
TGTGCCAGCAGCATCGGGACTAGCGGGAGGAAAAATGAGCAGTTCTTC
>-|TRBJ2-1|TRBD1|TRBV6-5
CASRGQGNEQFF
TGTGCCAGCAGAGGACAGGGCAATGAGCAGTTCTTC
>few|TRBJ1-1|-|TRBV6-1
CASSEDPGWPEAFF
TGTGCCAGCAGTGAAGACCCGGGATGGCCTGAAGCTTTCTTT
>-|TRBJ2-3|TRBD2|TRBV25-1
CASSEGLAGSTDTQYF
TGTGCCAGCAGTGAGGGTCTAGCGGGTAGCACAGATACGCAGTATTTT
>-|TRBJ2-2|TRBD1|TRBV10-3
CAISDGTGVTGELFF
TGTGCCATCAGTGACGGGACAGGGGTCACCGGGGAGCTGTTTTTT
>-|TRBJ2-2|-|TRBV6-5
CASSTTRRYTGELFF
TGTGCCAGCAGTACCACTAGGAGGTACACCGGGGAGCTGTTTTTT
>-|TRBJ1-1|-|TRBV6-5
CASSYNPEAITEAFF
TGTGCCAGCAGTTACAATCCGGAGGCGATTACTGAAGCTTTCTTT
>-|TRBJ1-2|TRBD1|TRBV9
CASSRTGGIYGYTF
TGTGCCAGCAGTAGGACAGGGGGAATCTATGGCTACACCTTC
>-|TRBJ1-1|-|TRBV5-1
CASSSQAARDTEAFF
TGCGCCAGCAGCTCACAGGCCGCGCGTGACACTGAAGCTTTCTTT
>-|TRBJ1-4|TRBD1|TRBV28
CASRKPGQGFEKLFF
TGTGCCAGCAGAAAACCGGGACAGGGGTTCGAAAAACTGTTTTTT
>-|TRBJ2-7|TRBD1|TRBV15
CATSRGITDRGPNEQYF
TGTGCCACCAGCAGGGGGATTACGGACAGGGGCCCCAACGAGCAGTACTTC
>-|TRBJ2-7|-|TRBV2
CASSGGANRDSEYEQYF
TGTGCCAGCAGTGGGGGGGCTAACCGGGACAGCGAATACGAGCAGTACTTC
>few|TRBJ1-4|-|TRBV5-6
CASSLSARQGGEKLFF
TGTGCCAGCAGCTTGTCGGCGCGGCAGGGTGGTGAAAAACTGTTTTTT